This is a list of T cell receptor beta chains from one sample in a study of identical twins. TCRdb independently ran MiXCR on the 5' RACE reads; one entry per CDR3 protein. The data hold roughly 630,000 distinct CDR3 sequences, with 7.1% observed a single time. The sample was also linked to a second study, of yellow fever vaccine responses in identical twins.

The sequencing input was PBMCs. These receptor sequences come from a woman aged 18 to 35 in good health. CDR3s include the opening cysteine and the closing phenylalanine or tryptophan. Each record gives: CDR3 length, V gene, J gene, CDR3 protein.

>14|TRBV7-8|TRBJ2-2
CASSLTVGSGELFF
>11|TRBV20-1|TRBJ2-1
CSARAINEQFF
>15|TRBV12-3/TRBV12-4|TRBJ2-1
CASSLIGNSYNEQFF
>13|TRBV25-1|TRBJ2-3
CASSAKQGGSRYF
>15|TRBV5-6|TRBJ2-3
CASTLVGDLTDTQYF
>11|TRBV5-1|TRBJ2-1
CASSLFDEQFF
>13|TRBV28|TRBJ1-2
CASNPSSGDGYTF
>15|TRBV2|TRBJ1-5
CASSWTGGTNQPQHF
>14|TRBV29-1|TRBJ1-1
CSGGARGYNTEAFF
>13|TRBV11-2|TRBJ2-1
CASSFVSVDEQFF
>14|TRBV20-1|TRBJ1-4
CSARWAANNEKLFF
>17|TRBV5-1|TRBJ2-5
CASSLATRQILKETQYF
>18|TRBV12-3/TRBV12-4|TRBJ2-1
CASSLEAGGSVGNNEQFF
>17|TRBV6-4|TRBJ2-5
CASSHPRLAAQGETQYF
>13|TRBV2|TRBJ1-1
CASRDRMNTEAFF
>16|TRBV6-5|TRBJ2-3
CASSLLALSHTDTQYF
>17|TRBV10-3|TRBJ2-5
CAISESGPSEAQETQYF
>15|TRBV28|TRBJ2-7
CASSISAASSYEQYF